This T cell receptor (beta chain) was identified in a study of cytomegalovirus exposure and HLA in healthy donors. The PCR ran on 60 Vbeta and 13 Jbeta primers. Method: immunoSEQ multiplex PCR; TCRdb's copy keeps in-frame clones and lacks some. The sample has over 150,000 clones, over 70% seen once. Donors counted as nominally healthy when sampled, yet unrecorded immune exposures were likely. In germline, CDR1 is SGHTA, CDR2 FQGTGA. This CDR3 is 14 amino acids long. V shed 5 bases and J shed 2 bases, with 12 bases lying between them. This TCR was sampled from a woman aged 55 to 70 in good health and CMV-seropositive. Sequenced material: PBMCs. The J gene is TRBJ2-5, the V gene TRBV7-3; weak D call: TRBD1 (7 bases). The CDR3 protein is CASSPQGGQETQYF. Written as DNA, the CDR3 is TGTGCCAGCAGCCCTCAGGGGGGACAAGAGACCCAGTACTTC.